Listed here is a single TCR beta chain. Its antigen remains unidentified. The germline V and J ends were trimmed by 8 bases and 0 bases, with 17 bases remaining between them. CDR1 and CDR2 (germline): MNHEY, SVGAGI. The CDR3 totals 15 residues. This sample stems from a study of OX40 agonist ivuxolimab in advanced cancers. Notes on the study in general: Clonal expansion from baseline to week 6 occurred in both CD4+ and CD8+ T cells.

Only in-frame clones appear in the TCRdb table, and some are missing; sequencing was by immunoSEQ multiplex PCR. This sample has fewer than 60,000 clones; more than 85% occur once, and the top ten carry around 15%. This sample comprised CD4+ or CD8+ T cells sorted from blood, obtained in a trial of the OX40 agonist ivuxolimab. The chain joins TRBV6-5 to TRBJ2-7; tentatively, D is TRBD1 (6 bases). This sequence originates from an adult with an advanced solid tumor such as melanoma, head and neck, liver or kidney cancer. CDR3 bases: TGTGCCAGCTCCGGTTCGGACAGTCTCTCCTACGAGCAGTACTTC. Its protein is CASSGSDSLSYEQYF.